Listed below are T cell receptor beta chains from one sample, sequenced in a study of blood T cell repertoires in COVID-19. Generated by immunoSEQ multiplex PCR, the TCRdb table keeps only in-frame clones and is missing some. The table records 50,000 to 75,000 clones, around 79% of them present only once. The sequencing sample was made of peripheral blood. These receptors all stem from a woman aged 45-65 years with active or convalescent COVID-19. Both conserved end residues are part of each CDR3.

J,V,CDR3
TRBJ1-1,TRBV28,CASSSPFGGNTEAFF
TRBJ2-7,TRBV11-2,CASSLSTPALRAYEQYF
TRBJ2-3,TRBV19,CASSFSQGMVRDTQYF
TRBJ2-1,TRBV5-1,CASSTGWANEQFF
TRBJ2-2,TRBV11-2,CASSPPNSYTGELFF
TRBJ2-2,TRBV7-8,CASSYRRRVGGDTGELFF
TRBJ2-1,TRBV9,CASRPGLAGITYNEQFF
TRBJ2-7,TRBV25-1,CASSDGSGSREQYF
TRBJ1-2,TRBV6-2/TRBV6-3,CASSYSSIYGYTF
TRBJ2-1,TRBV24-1,CATSLSQGSVYNEQFF
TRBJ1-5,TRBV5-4,CASSLWQSNQPQHF
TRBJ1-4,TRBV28,CASRRGSSEKLFF
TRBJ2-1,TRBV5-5,CASSPITSGRLNEQFF
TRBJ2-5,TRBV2,CASSPFREETQYF
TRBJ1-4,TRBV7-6,CASSLAGTGGEKLFF
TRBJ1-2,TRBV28,CASSHGGQEVYGYTF
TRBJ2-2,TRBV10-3,CAISPRGSLTGELFF
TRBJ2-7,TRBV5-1,CASRPGTGNYEQYF
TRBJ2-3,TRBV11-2,CASSLDPDDRPPTNHTQYF
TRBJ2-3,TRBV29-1,CSVEAGTAFFTDTQYF
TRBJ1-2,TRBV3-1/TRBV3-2,CASSQPQGGGYTF
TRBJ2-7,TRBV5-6,CASSPGTGGREQYF
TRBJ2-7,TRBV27,CASSFHRGYEQYF
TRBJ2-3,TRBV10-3,CAISDLGAGFTDTQYF
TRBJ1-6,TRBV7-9,CASTQQVGIGSYNSPLHF
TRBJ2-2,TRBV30,CAWSNRDPGELFF
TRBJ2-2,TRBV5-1,CASSLASGENTGELFF
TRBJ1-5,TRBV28,CASSINQVYSNQPQHF